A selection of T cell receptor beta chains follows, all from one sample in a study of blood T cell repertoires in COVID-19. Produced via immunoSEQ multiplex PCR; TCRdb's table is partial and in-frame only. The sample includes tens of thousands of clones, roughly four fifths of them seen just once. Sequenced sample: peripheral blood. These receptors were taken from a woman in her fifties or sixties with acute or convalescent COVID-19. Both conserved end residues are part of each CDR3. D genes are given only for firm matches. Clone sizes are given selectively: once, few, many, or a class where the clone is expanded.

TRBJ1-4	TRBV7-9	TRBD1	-	CASSENRDRGLSNEKLFF	TGTGCCAGCAGCGAAAACCGGGACAGGGGGTTATCTAATGAAAAACTGTTTTTT
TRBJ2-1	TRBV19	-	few	CASSVTGNGEQFF	TGTGCCAGTAGTGTAACAGGGAACGGTGAGCAGTTCTTC
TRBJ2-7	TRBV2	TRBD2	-	CASRSTSGKGEQYF	TGTGCCAGCAGGTCCACTAGCGGGAAAGGCGAGCAGTACTTC
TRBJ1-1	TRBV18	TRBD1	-	CASSPRDRGRAFF	TGTGCCAGCTCGCCCCGGGACAGGGGCCGGGCTTTCTTT
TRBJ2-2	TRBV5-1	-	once	CASSLVPTGELFF	TGCGCCAGCAGCTTGGTCCCAACCGGGGAGCTGTTTTTT
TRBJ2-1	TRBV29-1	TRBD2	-	CSVDAGRAQNEQFF	TGCAGCGTTGACGCCGGGAGGGCACAGAATGAGCAGTTCTTC
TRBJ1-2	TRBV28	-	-	CASSLSDRVYDGYTF	TGTGCCAGCAGTTTGTCCGACAGAGTGTACGATGGCTACACCTTC
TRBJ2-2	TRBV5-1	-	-	CASSLTLRGTGELFF	TGCGCCAGCAGTCTGACCCTACGGGGCACCGGGGAGCTGTTTTTT
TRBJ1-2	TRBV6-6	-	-	CASSSQYGYTF	TGTGCCAGCAGTTCCCAGTATGGCTACACCTTC
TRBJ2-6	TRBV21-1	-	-	CASSIKRGTGFGSGANVLTF	-
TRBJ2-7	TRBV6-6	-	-	CASSLTGTYEQYF	TGTGCCAGCAGCCTGACAGGAACCTACGAGCAGTACTTC
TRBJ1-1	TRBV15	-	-	CATSTQGHRAEAFF	TGTGCCACCAGCACACAGGGTCACAGGGCTGAAGCTTTCTTT
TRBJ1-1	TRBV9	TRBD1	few	CASSVAIDRGPTTEAFF	TGTGCCAGCAGCGTAGCTATAGACAGGGGCCCGACCACTGAAGCTTTCTTT
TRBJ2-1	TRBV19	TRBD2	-	CASSIGTSGDGSYNEQFF	TGTGCCAGTAGTATAGGGACTAGCGGTGATGGGTCCTACAATGAGCAGTTCTTC
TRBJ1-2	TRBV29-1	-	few	CSVEGGPEVNYGYTF	TGCAGCGTTGAAGGGGGGCCAGAGGTAAACTATGGCTACACCTTC
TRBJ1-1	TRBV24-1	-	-	CATSDSQTSNTEAFF	TGTGCCACCAGTGATTCACAGACCAGCAACACTGAAGCTTTCTTT
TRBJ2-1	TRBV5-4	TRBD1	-	CASSFGGGQGGNEQFF	TGTGCCAGCAGCTTTGGGGGGGGACAGGGCGGGAATGAGCAGTTCTTC
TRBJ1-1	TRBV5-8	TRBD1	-	CASSFPYTWTGDTEAFF	TGTGCCAGCAGCTTCCCCTATACCTGGACAGGGGACACTGAAGCTTTCTTT
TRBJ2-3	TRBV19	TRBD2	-	CASSPKIAGEGDTQYF	TGTGCCAGTAGTCCGAAAATAGCGGGAGAGGGTGATACGCAGTATTTT
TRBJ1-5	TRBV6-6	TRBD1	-	CASSRQGPSYSNQPQHF	TGTGCCAGCAGCCGACAGGGCCCCTCATATAGCAATCAGCCCCAGCATTTT
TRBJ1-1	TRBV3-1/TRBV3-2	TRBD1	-	CASSQGTGGTEAFF	TGTGCCAGCAGCCAAGGGACAGGGGGGACTGAAGCTTTCTTT
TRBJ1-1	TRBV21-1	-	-	CASRRTVGRPTEAFF	TGTGCCAGCAGACGGACAGTGGGCCGCCCCACTGAAGCTTTCTTT
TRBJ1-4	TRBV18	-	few	CASSPTLGQTNEKLFF	TGTGCCAGCTCACCGACTCTCGGACAAACTAATGAAAAACTGTTTTTT
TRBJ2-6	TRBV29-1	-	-	CSVDSSSGANVLTF	TGCAGCGTTGATTCTTCTTCTGGGGCCAACGTCCTGACTTTC
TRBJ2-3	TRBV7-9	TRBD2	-	CASSPTGLTDTQYF	TGTGCCAGCAGTCCAACGGGACTAACAGATACGCAGTATTTT
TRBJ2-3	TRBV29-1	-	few	CSVEGTFDVTDTQYF	TGCAGCGTTGAAGGGACTTTCGATGTCACAGATACGCAGTATTTT
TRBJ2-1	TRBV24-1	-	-	CATSDTPGSHHNEQFF	TGTGCCACCAGTGACACCCCGGGGAGTCACCACAATGAGCAGTTCTTC
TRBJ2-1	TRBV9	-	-	CASSVAQGIMDEQFF	TGTGCCAGCAGCGTAGCTCAGGGGATCATGGATGAGCAGTTCTTC
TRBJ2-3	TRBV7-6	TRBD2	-	CASSLEVAGGIRTDTQYF	TGTGCCAGCAGCTTAGAGGTCGCGGGAGGAATTCGCACAGATACGCAGTATTTT
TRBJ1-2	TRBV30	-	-	CAWKPRQRYGYTF	TGTGCCTGGAAACCTAGACAGAGATATGGCTACACCTTC
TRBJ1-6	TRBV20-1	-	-	CSASDRRSHGALHF	TGCAGTGCTAGTGACAGGAGGTCTCACGGAGCCCTCCACTTT
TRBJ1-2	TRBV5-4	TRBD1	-	CASSDQGGWGYTF	TGTGCCAGCAGCGATCAGGGGGGATGGGGCTACACCTTC
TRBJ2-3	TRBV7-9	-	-	CASSLVGGGTDTQYF	TGTGCCAGCAGCTTAGTCGGGGGAGGCACAGATACGCAGTATTTT
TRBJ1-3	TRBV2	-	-	CASRAGPQVGNTIYF	TGTGCCAGCAGGGCGGGGCCTCAGGTGGGAAACACCATATATTTT
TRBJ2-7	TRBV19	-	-	CASSEQARDYEQYF	TGTGCCAGTAGTGAACAGGCCAGAGACTACGAGCAGTACTTC
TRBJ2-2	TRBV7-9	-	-	CVVAAGGPRTGELFF	TGTGTAGTAGCCGCCGGGGGTCCGAGGACCGGGGAGCTGTTTTTT
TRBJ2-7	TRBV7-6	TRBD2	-	CASSFGTSGNHEQYF	TGTGCCAGCAGCTTTGGGACTAGCGGGAACCACGAGCAGTACTTC
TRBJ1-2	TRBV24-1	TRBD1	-	CATSDLTGDYGYTF	TGTGCCACCAGTGATCTGACAGGGGACTATGGCTACACCTTC
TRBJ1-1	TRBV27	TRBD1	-	CASSLNRGQIEAFF	TGTGCCAGCAGTCTCAACAGGGGGCAGATCGAAGCTTTCTTT
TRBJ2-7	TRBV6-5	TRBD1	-	CAIERQGSPYEQYF	TGTGCCATCGAGAGACAGGGCTCGCCCTACGAGCAGTACTTC
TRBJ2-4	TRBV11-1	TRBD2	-	CASSPGAREWENIQYF	TGTGCCAGCAGCCCTGGGGCGCGGGAGTGGGAAAACATTCAGTACTTC
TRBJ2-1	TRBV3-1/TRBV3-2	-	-	CASTQVKAGHNEQFF	TGTGCCAGCACCCAGGTAAAGGCGGGGCACAATGAGCAGTTCTTC
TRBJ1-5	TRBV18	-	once	CASSPFSRGLAYSNQPQHF	TGTGCCAGCTCACCATTTTCAAGGGGGTTGGCGTATAGCAATCAGCCCCAGCATTTT
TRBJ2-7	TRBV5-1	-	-	CASSLLTTYEQYF	TGCGCCAGCAGCTTGTTGACTACCTACGAGCAGTACTTC
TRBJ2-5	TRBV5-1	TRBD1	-	CASSGQGYQETQYF	TGCGCCAGCAGCGGACAGGGGTACCAAGAGACCCAGTACTTC
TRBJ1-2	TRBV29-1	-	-	CSVEGTGRGGGYTF	TGCAGCGTTGAAGGCACAGGCCGAGGTGGAGGCTACACCTTC
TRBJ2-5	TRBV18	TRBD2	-	CASSSGLAQETQYF	TGTGCCAGCTCTTCTGGACTAGCGCAAGAGACCCAGTACTTC
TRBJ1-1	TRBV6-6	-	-	CASSIQKNTEAFF	TGTGCCAGCAGCATTCAGAAGAACACTGAAGCTTTCTTT
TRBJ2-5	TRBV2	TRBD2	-	CASRVTSVVQETQYF	TGTGCCAGCAGGGTGACTAGCGTGGTACAAGAGACCCAGTACTTC
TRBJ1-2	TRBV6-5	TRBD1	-	CASSYSGGTGDGYTF	TGTGCCAGCAGTTACTCGGGGGGGACAGGGGATGGCTACACCTTC
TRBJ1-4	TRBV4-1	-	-	CASSQVLAQGHEKLFF	TGCGCCAGCAGCCAAGTCCTCGCACAGGGACATGAAAAACTGTTTTTT
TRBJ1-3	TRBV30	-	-	CAWSLVLGNTIYF	TGTGCCTGGAGTCTAGTGCTCGGAAACACCATATATTTT
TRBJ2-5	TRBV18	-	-	CASSPRDSQETQYF	TGTGCCAGCTCGCCGCGGGACTCTCAAGAGACCCAGTACTTC
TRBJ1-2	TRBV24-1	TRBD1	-	CATSCYPRQGCYGYTF	TGTGCCACCAGTTGTTACCCCCGACAGGGTTGCTATGGCTACACCTTC
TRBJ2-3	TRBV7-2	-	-	CASRFSGTDTQYF	TGTGCCAGCAGGTTTAGCGGCACAGATACGCAGTATTTT
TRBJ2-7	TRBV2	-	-	CASRVSGYEQYF	TGTGCCAGCAGGGTTAGCGGCTACGAGCAGTACTTC
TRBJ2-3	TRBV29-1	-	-	CSVDPETSRGTQYF	TGCAGCGTTGACCCCGAGACTAGCAGGGGTACGCAGTATTTT
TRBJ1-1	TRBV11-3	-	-	CASSLGGGLGTEAFF	TGTGCCAGCAGCTTAGGAGGAGGGCTTGGCACTGAAGCTTTCTTT
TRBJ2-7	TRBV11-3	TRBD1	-	CASSHGQGGEQYF	TGTGCCAGCAGCCACGGACAGGGAGGCGAGCAGTACTTC
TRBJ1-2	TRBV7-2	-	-	CASSLTGGRGYTF	TGTGCCAGCAGCTTAACTGGGGGCCGGGGCTACACCTTC